This T cell receptor beta chain is drawn from a study of T cell responses to AZD1222 COVID-19 vaccine. Data came from immunoSEQ multiplex PCR; TCRdb stores just in-frame clones and leaves some out. Among about 120,000 clones listed, 70% to 90% were seen once. CDR3 length: 15 residues. Germline CDR1 SGDLS, CDR2 YYNGEE. V lost 4 bases, J lost 3 bases, and 16 bases lay in between. V usage is TRBV9 and J usage is TRBJ1-2, with a possible D match to TRBD1 (5 bases). This TCR came from an adult in good health. Sample: peripheral blood, taken on day 0 of AZD1222 vaccination. The CDR3 region has the DNA TGTGCCAGCAGCCTTGCTTCGGGGGAGGACTATGGCTACACCTTC. Its protein is CASSLASGEDYGYTF.